The TCR beta chain under discussion was sequenced for a study of OX40 agonist ivuxolimab in advanced cancers. The repertoire was sequenced with immunoSEQ multiplex PCR; TCRdb's copy has only in-frame clones and lacks some. The sample lists 50,000 to 65,000 clones, 92% occurring once. The CDR3 runs to 15 residues. V lost 6 bases to trimming and J lost 4 bases; unmatched junction nucleotides: 8. CDR1 is MDHEN and CDR2 is SYDVKM in the germline V gene. Sequenced material: CD4+ or CD8+ T cells sorted from blood, taken in a trial of the OX40 agonist ivuxolimab. The sequence came from an adult with an advanced solid tumor such as melanoma, head and neck, liver or kidney cancer. This sequence joins TRBV28 and TRBJ2-3; TRBD2 matches at 9 bases. For the CDR3, the DNA is TGTGCCAGCAGGTGGCGGGAGGGCCGCCCAGATACGCAGTATTTT. This gives the protein CASRWREGRPDTQYF.